These T cell receptor beta chains were read from a single sample in a study of T cell repertoires in cytomegalovirus infection. Which antigens these TCRs recognize remains unknown. Each CDR3 protein is one row after TCRdb ran MiXCR on the reads. The data show 750,000 to 950,000 distinct CDR3 sequences, with roughly 28% seen just once and about 12% held by the top ten. Sample: cultured CD8+ T cells from PBMCs, taken from culture after CMV antigen stimulation. Every receptor here comes from a human donor in good health (CMV status not recorded). Some clones in this sample may be carry-over from other donors' samples. The CDR3 runs from the conserved cysteine through the conserved F or W. D genes are given only for firm matches. Not every row has a clone size; where given, it reads once, few, many or a size class.

abundance: .
v_gene: TRBV6-8
j_gene: TRBJ2-2
d_gene: .
CDR3nt: TGTGCCAGCAGTTACAAGGGCAGCGGGGAGCTGTTTTTT
CDR3aa: CASSYKGSGELFF

abundance: .
v_gene: TRBV6-4
j_gene: TRBJ1-1
d_gene: .
CDR3nt: TGTGCCAGCAGTACCAGTAGGAACACTGAAGCTTTCTTT
CDR3aa: CASSTSRNTEAFF

abundance: .
v_gene: TRBV4-1
j_gene: TRBJ2-1
d_gene: TRBD2
CDR3nt: TGCGCCAGCAGCCAAGCAACGGGGGGAAACAATGAGCAGTTCTTC
CDR3aa: CASSQATGGNNEQFF

abundance: .
v_gene: TRBV6-8
j_gene: TRBJ2-6
d_gene: TRBD1
CDR3nt: TGTGCCAGCAGTTACTCGGACAGGGGAAGTTCTGGGGCCAACGTCCTGACTTTC
CDR3aa: CASSYSDRGSSGANVLTF

abundance: few
v_gene: TRBV2
j_gene: TRBJ2-7
d_gene: .
CDR3nt: TGTGCCAGCAGTGAGGAGGGCGAGCAGTACTTC
CDR3aa: CASSEEGEQYF

abundance: few
v_gene: TRBV6-1
j_gene: TRBJ2-3
d_gene: .
CDR3nt: TGTGCCAGCAGTGAGGGCGGACGCTGGGATACGCAGTATTTT
CDR3aa: CASSEGGRWDTQYF

abundance: few
v_gene: TRBV7-6
j_gene: TRBJ2-3
d_gene: .
CDR3nt: TGTGCCAGCAGCTTAGACGCCAAGGATACGCAGTATTTT
CDR3aa: CASSLDAKDTQYF

abundance: many
v_gene: TRBV7-6
j_gene: TRBJ1-6
d_gene: .
CDR3nt: TGTGCCAGCAGCGTAGTCACCTCCTATAATTCACCCCTCCACTTT
CDR3aa: CASSVVTSYNSPLHF

abundance: .
v_gene: TRBV28
j_gene: TRBJ2-1
d_gene: TRBD1
CDR3nt: TGTGCCAGCAGTTCTAAAATTAGGACAGGGAAATACAATGAGCAGTTCTTC
CDR3aa: CASSSKIRTGKYNEQFF

abundance: few
v_gene: TRBV10-3
j_gene: TRBJ1-2
d_gene: TRBD1
CDR3nt: TGTGCCATCCGAGGGACAGGGGATGGCTACACCTTC
CDR3aa: CAIRGTGDGYTF

abundance: .
v_gene: TRBV7-6
j_gene: TRBJ1-3
d_gene: .
CDR3nt: TGTGCCAGCAGCTTAGCCCTTACAGGGTCCGGAAACACCATATATTTT
CDR3aa: CASSLALTGSGNTIYF

abundance: .
v_gene: TRBV20-1
j_gene: TRBJ1-6
d_gene: .
CDR3nt: TGCAGTGCTAGAGAGTTTTCGGATTCACCCCTCCACTTT
CDR3aa: CSAREFSDSPLHF

abundance: .
v_gene: TRBV7-4
j_gene: TRBJ2-7
d_gene: .
CDR3nt: TGTGCCAGCAGCTTAGAGGACGAGCAGTACTTC
CDR3aa: CASSLEDEQYF

abundance: .
v_gene: TRBV6-5
j_gene: TRBJ1-1
d_gene: TRBD1
CDR3nt: TGTGTCAGCAGTTACGGGACAGGCCGGAGGACTGAAGCTTTCTTT
CDR3aa: CVSSYGTGRRTEAFF

abundance: .
v_gene: TRBV4-2
j_gene: TRBJ1-1
d_gene: .
CDR3nt: TGTGCCAGCAGCCAAGAAAGGGGTAGTCCTGAAGCTTTCTTT
CDR3aa: CASSQERGSPEAFF

abundance: .
v_gene: TRBV12-3/TRBV12-4
j_gene: TRBJ2-6
d_gene: TRBD1
CDR3nt: TGTGCCAGCAGGGTGCCGGGACAGGGAATCTCTGGGGCCAACGTCCTGACTTTC
CDR3aa: CASRVPGQGISGANVLTF

abundance: few
v_gene: TRBV7-6
j_gene: TRBJ1-4
d_gene: .
CDR3nt: TGTGCCAGCACCTACGAGGGAGCTAATGAAAAACTGTTTTTT
CDR3aa: CASTYEGANEKLFF

abundance: .
v_gene: TRBV19
j_gene: TRBJ1-2
d_gene: .
CDR3nt: TGTGCCAGTACCCCGACCGAGACCTATGGCTACACCTTC
CDR3aa: CASTPTETYGYTF